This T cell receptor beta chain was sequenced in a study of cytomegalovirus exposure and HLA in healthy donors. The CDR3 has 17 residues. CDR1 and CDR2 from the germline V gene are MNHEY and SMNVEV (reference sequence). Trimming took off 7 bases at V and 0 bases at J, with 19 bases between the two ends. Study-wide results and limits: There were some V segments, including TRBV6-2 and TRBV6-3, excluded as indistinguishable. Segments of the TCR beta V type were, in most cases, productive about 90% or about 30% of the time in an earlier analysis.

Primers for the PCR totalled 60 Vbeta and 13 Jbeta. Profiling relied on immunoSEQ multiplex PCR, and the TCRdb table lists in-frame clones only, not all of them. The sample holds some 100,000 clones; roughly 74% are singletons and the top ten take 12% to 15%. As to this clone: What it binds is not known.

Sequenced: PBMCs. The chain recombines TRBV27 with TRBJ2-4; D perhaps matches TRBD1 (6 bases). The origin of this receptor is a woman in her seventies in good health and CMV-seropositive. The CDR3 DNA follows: TGTGCCAGCAAAGTCAGGGGAGCGAACCTAGCCAAAAACATTCAGTACTTC. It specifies CASKVRGANLAKNIQYF.